The T cell receptor (beta chain) described here comes from a study of blood T cell repertoires in COVID-19. In the study overall: Specimens from acute and convalescent COVID-19 originated in the United States, Italy and Spain.

As handled by the study authors: Amplification of reference gene primers was used by the study to estimate nucleated cell counts. Some clones are missing from TCRdb's copy, which holds only in-frame ones; the method was immunoSEQ multiplex PCR. V and J calls and clone size come straight from that table; D and trimming were deduced from the DNA. Found here are roughly 60,000 clones, around 90% of them singletons; the top ten hold over 9.5%. Trimming removed 3 bases from V and 8 bases from J; junction bases left unmatched: 10. This CDR3 comprises 15 residues. Germline-derived CDR1 and CDR2 are LNHDA and SQIVND (reference sequence).

Sequencing was carried out using peripheral blood. The chain uses TRBV19 and TRBJ1-5, with 7 bases identical to TRBD1. The source is a human donor with acute or convalescent COVID-19. The donor label of this sample is uncertain. This CDR3 reads CASSMSQGVIKPQHF. For the CDR3, the DNA is TGTGCCAGTAGTATGAGCCAGGGGGTTATCAAGCCCCAGCATTTT. Full variable domain (remainder filled in from reference TRBV19 and TRBJ1-5): DGGITQSPKYLFRKEGQNVTLSCEQNLNHDAMYWYRQDPGQGLRLIYYSQIVNDFQKGDIAEGYSVSREKKESFPLTVTSAQKNPTAFYLCASSMSQGVIKPQHFGDGTRLSIL.